One and the same sample provided the 3 T cell receptor beta chains below, sequenced in a study of cytomegalovirus exposure and HLA in healthy donors. PCR involved 60 Vbeta and 13 Jbeta primers. Assay: immunoSEQ multiplex PCR; the TCRdb copy retains only in-frame clones and omits some. The sample data list 100,000 to 150,000 clones. The sequenced sample consisted of PBMCs. The origin of the receptors is a middle-aged woman in good health and CMV-seropositive.

V gene TRBV30 combines with J gene TRBJ1-2; 8 bases are a match to TRBD1. The trim removed 5 bases at V and 4 bases at J, leaving 3 bases unmatched. The CDR3 spans 12 residues. CDR1 is GTSNPN and CDR2 is SVGIG in the germline V gene (reference sequence). The chain's CDR3 is CAWEQGGYGYTF. CDR3 DNA sequence: TGTGCCTGGGAACAGGGGGGCTATGGCTACACCTTC.

The chain employs TRBV6-4 and TRBJ2-1, with 7 bases fitting TRBD2. The germline CDR1 and CDR2 sequences are MRHNA and SNTAGT. With V trimmed by 0 bases and J by 3 bases, 8 bases remained unmatched. The CDR3 covers 17 residues. The CDR3: CASSDSGGRKGYNEQFF. The DNA of the CDR3 is TGTGCCAGCAGTGACTCTGGCGGGAGAAAGGGCTACAATGAGCAGTTCTTC.

J is TRBJ2-1 and V is TRBV11-3; the D is unclear. The CDR3 has 15 residues. Germline CDR1 reads SGHNT; CDR2 reads YENEEA. V shed 1 base and J shed 6 bases, with 13 bases lying between them. The CDR3 DNA reads TGTGCCAGCAGCTTAGCCCGTGCAAGCGCCAATGAGCAGTTCTTC. This sequence encodes CASSLARASANEQFF.